This is a list of T cell receptor beta chains from one sample in a study of blood T cell repertoires in COVID-19. TCRdb's table, derived via immunoSEQ multiplex PCR, lists solely in-frame clones and lacks some. This table has 110,000 to 150,000 clones, more than 70% appearing once. The sequenced material came from PBMCs or T cells enriched from blood (not recorded which). These receptors all stem from a man aged 40-50 years with acute COVID-19. The CDR3 runs from the conserved cysteine through the conserved F or W.

V gene: TRBV10-3
CDR3 length: 16
CDR3 protein: CAISEGQGFVNTEAFF

V gene: TRBV4-1
CDR3 length: 15
CDR3 protein: CASSPGQGFQETQYF

V gene: TRBV7-9
CDR3 length: 13
CDR3 protein: CASSRYEPDTQYF

V gene: TRBV14
CDR3 length: 14
CDR3 protein: CASASRVSTDTQYF

V gene: TRBV3-1/TRBV3-2
CDR3 length: 16
CDR3 protein: CASSQTKGGGYNEQFF

V gene: TRBV20-1
CDR3 length: 11
CDR3 protein: CSAPQGGTQYF

V gene: TRBV6-2/TRBV6-3
CDR3 length: 15
CDR3 protein: CASSWATDSNQPQHF

V gene: TRBV11-2
CDR3 length: 13
CDR3 protein: CASRQRGTDTQYF

V gene: TRBV30
CDR3 length: 12
CDR3 protein: CAWSFGGKPQHF

V gene: TRBV28
CDR3 length: 16
CDR3 protein: CASSSQGVGTGNTIYF

V gene: TRBV28
CDR3 length: 18
CDR3 protein: CASSFPGAGQGGSDGYTF

V gene: TRBV7-2
CDR3 length: 14
CDR3 protein: CASSLGRGAYEQYF

V gene: TRBV4-2
CDR3 length: 14
CDR3 protein: CASTPSFRDYGYTF

V gene: TRBV5-1
CDR3 length: 16
CDR3 protein: CASSPGLAGRTDTQYF

V gene: TRBV7-6
CDR3 length: 16
CDR3 protein: CASSAWTGGNTGELFF

V gene: TRBV5-1
CDR3 length: 15
CDR3 protein: CASSFLDSGHNEQYF

V gene: TRBV20-1
CDR3 length: 14
CDR3 protein: CSASPGRAGEEQYF

V gene: TRBV4-3
CDR3 length: 15
CDR3 protein: CASSQVAYLYNEQFF

V gene: TRBV27
CDR3 length: 13
CDR3 protein: CASSLPPFEKLFF

V gene: TRBV7-8
CDR3 length: 16
CDR3 protein: CASSLGTGVWQETQYF

V gene: TRBV30
CDR3 length: 11
CDR3 protein: CACMSFSEQFF

V gene: TRBV2
CDR3 length: 12
CDR3 protein: CASISGNSPLHF

V gene: TRBV7-9
CDR3 length: 14
CDR3 protein: CASRGTGMNTEAFF

V gene: TRBV7-9
CDR3 length: 14
CDR3 protein: CASSLGQGNQPQHF

V gene: TRBV14
CDR3 length: 14
CDR3 protein: CASRISGAESAYTF

V gene: TRBV12-3/TRBV12-4
CDR3 length: 13
CDR3 protein: CASRLGQKDGYTF

V gene: TRBV28
CDR3 length: 12
CDR3 protein: CASSSENTEAFF

V gene: TRBV18
CDR3 length: 14
CDR3 protein: CASSPTGEISPLHF

V gene: TRBV4-3
CDR3 length: 16
CDR3 protein: CASSQDASAHNYGYTF

V gene: TRBV7-2
CDR3 length: 18
CDR3 protein: CASSSGLAGGMRNYEQYF

V gene: TRBV6-1
CDR3 length: 13
CDR3 protein: CASNRGIDTEAFF

V gene: TRBV4-3
CDR3 length: 13
CDR3 protein: CASSQDMRFGYTF